This is a list of T cell receptor beta chains from one sample in a study of CXCR3-negative and CXCR3-positive naive CD8 T cells. TCRdb re-called the 5' RACE reads and shows each CDR3 protein once, DNA omitted. The sample has some 130,000 distinct CDR3 sequences, and its top ten clones hold 0.5% to 0.7%. The sample taken for sequencing was naive CXCR3+ CD8+ T cells from blood. These receptors all stem from a human donor in good health. Some clones in this sample may be carry-over from other donors' samples. CDR3s include the opening cysteine and the closing phenylalanine or tryptophan.

j_gene | v_gene | CDR3aa
TRBJ2-1 | TRBV5-5 | CASSLAVRGGFYNEQFF
TRBJ2-1 | TRBV4-3 | CASSQVGGPHNEQFF
TRBJ2-7 | TRBV2 | CASSEVGRPTEQYF
TRBJ1-2 | TRBV6-6 | CASSFTHEPGRQREGGYTF
TRBJ1-2 | TRBV4-3 | CASSQGREAVYGYTF
TRBJ2-4 | TRBV7-9 | CASSTRTSGNPIQYF
TRBJ2-1 | TRBV5-5 | CASSPLQGGEQFF
TRBJ2-3 | TRBV28 | CASSPDSITDTQYF
TRBJ2-6 | TRBV30 | CAWGRGAGANVLTF
TRBJ2-7 | TRBV11-1 | CASSFDEGGEQYF
TRBJ2-1 | TRBV14 | CASSLGQSLGNEQFF
TRBJ2-3 | TRBV29-1 | CSAPGLITDTQYF
TRBJ2-7 | TRBV4-3 | CVSSPVRGAPYEQYF
TRBJ2-2 | TRBV5-1 | CASRQIPGQVMGSGELFF
TRBJ2-3 | TRBV20-1 | CSARAWGDSTDTQYF
TRBJ2-3 | TRBV29-1 | CSVDRTGGPPDTQYF
TRBJ1-2 | TRBV7-3 | CASSLTGRTDGHTF
TRBJ2-1 | TRBV27 | CASSWAQDGNEQFF
TRBJ2-2 | TRBV5-5 | CASTQWGLDTGELFF
TRBJ1-1 | TRBV5-1 | CASSLIGPGTEAFF
TRBJ1-5 | TRBV18 | CASSPGRRINSNQPQHF
TRBJ2-7 | TRBV19 | CASSGGGPYEQYF
TRBJ2-1 | TRBV18 | CASSPGAGTGNEQFF
TRBJ2-1 | TRBV6-2/TRBV6-3 | CASSYLTDNEQFF
TRBJ2-7 | TRBV10-3 | CAIGLGGYEQYF
TRBJ2-7 | TRBV11-3 | CASSLAAGTSYEQYF
TRBJ2-3 | TRBV4-1 | CASSPPMADTQYF
TRBJ1-1 | TRBV19 | CAREGGGEAFF